The T cell receptor (beta chain) under discussion was sequenced for a study of early T cells in non-severe SARS-CoV-2 infection. The study, taken as a whole, reports: VDJdb-based annotation leaned toward anti-spike CD8 responses and missed private and CD4 specificities.

TCRdb re-analysed the 5' RACE reads in MiXCR, keeping a single row per CDR3 protein. The sample records under 95,000 distinct CDR3 sequences, 9.5% to 15% being singletons. Concerning this clonotype: The antigen is not known.

The sample comprised whole blood. This TCR came from an adult who was a healthcare worker with PCR-confirmed SARS-CoV-2 infection or an uninfected control (not recorded which).

The CDR3 loop is CSVFRGTEAFF. CDR3 sequence (DNA): TGCAGCGTGTTCAGGGGCACTGAAGCTTTCTTT. This chain uses TRBV29-1 with TRBJ1-1; D is possibly TRBD1 (6 bases). Germline lookup yields CDR1 SQVTM and CDR2 ANQGSEA. V was clipped by 6 bases and J by 4 bases, with 9 bases between them. This CDR3 spans 11 amino acids.